The 6 T cell receptor beta chains presented below share a single source sample, sequenced in a study of shared clonotypes between healthy human individuals. Profiling relied on immunoSEQ multiplex PCR, and the TCRdb table lists in-frame clones only, not all of them. The profile shows millions of clones, approximately 94% of them singletons. Sequenced sample: naive CD4+ T cells sorted from blood. Indicated subset: CD45RA+ positively selected. Receptors originate from a man between 18 and 35 years old in good health.

J is TRBJ2-5 and V is TRBV5-4, with 7 bases aligning to TRBD1. V shed 3 bases, J shed 3 bases, and the junction held 2 bases outside the gene matches. Germline CDR1 is SGHNT and CDR2 is YYREEE (reference sequence). The CDR3 consists of 13 residues. The CDR3 DNA follows: TGTGCCAGCAGCTCGGACAGGAAAGAGACCCAGTACTTC. It translates to CASSSDRKETQYF.

The V and J genes are TRBV19 and TRBJ1-6; D uncertain. Germline assignment: CDR1 LNHDA and CDR2 SQIVND (reference sequence). This CDR3 comprises 17 residues. V lost 3 bases and J lost 0, with 12 bases in between. This CDR3 reads CASSIYGLSSYNSPLHF. CDR3 in DNA: TGTGCCAGTAGTATTTACGGCCTTAGCTCCTATAATTCACCCCTCCACTTT.

In this sample, this clone turned up once. V usage is TRBV7-6 and J usage is TRBJ2-1; 9 bases line up with TRBD1. CDR3 length: 19 residues. The germline gives CDR1 SGHVS, CDR2 FNYEAQ. With 5 bases clipped from V and 0 bases from J, the junction kept 14 bases outside the gene matches. CDR3 DNA sequence: TGTGCCAGCAGCCAATATGTGGGACAGGGTTCGAGCTCCTACAATGAGCAGTTCTTC. It translates to CASSQYVGQGSSSYNEQFF.

The chain has TRBV5-6 and TRBJ2-3; D might be TRBD2 (5 bases). The germline gives CDR1 SGHDT, CDR2 YYEEEE. This CDR3 spans 14 amino acids. V gave up 1 base and J gave up 8 bases, with 14 bases separating them. The CDR3 nucleotides are TGTGCCAGCAGCTTGTGGTGGGAGTGGGGTACGCAGTATTTT. Encoded protein: CASSLWWEWGTQYF.

This clone was found once. The chain carries TRBV6-1 and TRBJ1-5; D ambiguous. Per germline, CDR1 MNHNS and CDR2 SASEGT. V dropped 4 bases and J dropped 0 bases, with 13 bases sitting between them. This CDR3 is built from 16 residues. The chain's CDR3 is CASSASPSYSNQPQHF. As DNA, the CDR3 is TGTGCCAGCAGTGCAAGTCCATCTTATAGCAATCAGCCCCAGCATTTT.

The chain has TRBV7-2 and TRBJ2-1; possible D gene TRBD2, 6 bases. Per germline, CDR1 SGHTA and CDR2 FQGNSA. V was cut by 5 bases and J by 0 bases, with 20 bases left in between. The CDR3 sequence is 18 residues long. The CDR3 DNA reads as TGTGCCAGCAGCCCCCGGGGAGCGGGCGCCATCTCCTACAATGAGCAGTTCTTC. Translation gives CASSPRGAGAISYNEQFF.